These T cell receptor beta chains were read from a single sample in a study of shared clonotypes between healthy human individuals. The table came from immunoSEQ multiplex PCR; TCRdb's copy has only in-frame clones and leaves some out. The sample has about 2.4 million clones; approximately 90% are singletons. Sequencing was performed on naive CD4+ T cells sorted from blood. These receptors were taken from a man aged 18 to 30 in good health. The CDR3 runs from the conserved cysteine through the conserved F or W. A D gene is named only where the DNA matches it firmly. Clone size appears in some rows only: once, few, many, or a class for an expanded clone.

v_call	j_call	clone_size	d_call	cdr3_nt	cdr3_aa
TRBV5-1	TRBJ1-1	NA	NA	TGCGCCAGCCGCGAACCCGACGGCAAAGCTTTCTTT	CASREPDGKAFF
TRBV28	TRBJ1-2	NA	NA	TGTGCCATATCTACCGACAGCTTCTATGGCTACACCTTC	CAISTDSFYGYTF
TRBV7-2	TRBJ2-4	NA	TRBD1	TGTGCCAGCAGTTATACAGGGGGCGAGGGAAACATTCAGTACTTC	CASSYTGGEGNIQYF
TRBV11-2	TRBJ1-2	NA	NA	TGTGCCAGCAGCTTAGGAACGGAGTATGGCTACACCTTC	CASSLGTEYGYTF
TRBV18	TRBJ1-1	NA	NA	TGTGCCAGCTCGTACGGGGGCACTGAAGCTTTCTTT	CASSYGGTEAFF
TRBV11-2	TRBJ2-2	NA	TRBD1	TGTGCCAGCAGCACAGGGACAGGGAGCACCGGGGAGCTGTTTTTT	CASSTGTGSTGELFF
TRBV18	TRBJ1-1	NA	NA	TGTGCCAGCTCACCACCGGGGCAGGGAGGTGCTACTGAAGCTTTCTTT	CASSPPGQGGATEAFF
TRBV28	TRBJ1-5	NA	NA	TGTGCCAGCAGGATAGGACTTAGCAATCAGCCCCAGCATTTT	CASRIGLSNQPQHF
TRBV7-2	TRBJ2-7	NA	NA	TGTGCCAGCAGCTTATCATTCAAGTCACACGGCGAGCAGTACTTC	CASSLSFKSHGEQYF
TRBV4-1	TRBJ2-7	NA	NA	TGCGCCAGCAGCCAAGGAATAACAGGCTCCTACGAGCAGTACTTC	CASSQGITGSYEQYF
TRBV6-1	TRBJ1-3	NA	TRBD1	TGTGCCAGCAGTGAAGCGGGTGGACAGGGGTTAGGTGGAAACACCATATATTTT	CASSEAGGQGLGGNTIYF
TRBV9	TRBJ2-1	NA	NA	TGTGCCAGCAGCGTAGGATTTAGCGGTAGAGGCCCCTACAATGAGCAGTTCTTC	CASSVGFSGRGPYNEQFF
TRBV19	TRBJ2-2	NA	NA	TGTGCCAGTAATACTCAATCTTGGGGGGACTCGAACACCGGGGAGCTGTTTTTT	CASNTQSWGDSNTGELFF
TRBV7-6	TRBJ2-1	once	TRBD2	TGTGCCAGCAGCCCCCGCCGAAGCGGGAGGGCCTCAGGTTCCTACAATGAGCAGTTCTTC	CASSPRRSGRASGSYNEQFF
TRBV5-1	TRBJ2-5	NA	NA	TGCGCCAGCAGCTCGGGAGGGGGCGAAGAGACCCAGTACTTC	CASSSGGGEETQYF
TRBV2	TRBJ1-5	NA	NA	TGTGCCAGCAGAGACAGCGCCGGGGCCAATCAGCCCCAGCATTTT	CASRDSAGANQPQHF